Sequencing of this T cell receptor (beta chain) was carried out in a study of cytomegalovirus exposure and HLA in healthy donors. V was trimmed by 5 bases and J by 3 bases, leaving 9 bases between them. The CDR3 length is 13 residues. Per the germline V gene, CDR1 is LNHDA and CDR2 is SQIVND (reference sequence). Study results and caveats: As a later analysis showed, a missense DCLRE1C variant was linked to trimming of TCR beta V- and J-genes. The study labeled 150 or so TCR beta chains cytomegalovirus-associated.

Comment on this clone: What it binds is unknown.

Both 60 Vbeta primers and 13 Jbeta primers went into the PCR. Sequencing was performed with immunoSEQ multiplex PCR; in TCRdb, only in-frame clones are kept and a portion is missing. The table has 130,000 to 150,000 clones, roughly 79% seen once. The sequencing input was PBMCs. The receptor was isolated from a male donor in good health and CMV-seronegative. The genes are TRBV19 and TRBJ2-3; D may be TRBD2 (6 bases). The CDR3 nucleotides read TGTGCCAGTAGTGGAAGCGGGACAGATACGCAGTATTTT. Amino acid sequence: CASSGSGTDTQYF. Using reference TRBV19 and TRBJ2-3 for the parts outside the CDR3, the full variable domain is DGGITQSPKYLFRKEGQNVTLSCEQNLNHDAMYWYRQDPGQGLRLIYYSQIVNDFQKGDIAEGYSVSREKKESFPLTVTSAQKNPTAFYLCASSGSGTDTQYFGPGTRLTVL.